The clone carrying this T cell receptor (beta chain) was detected only a few times. The data were obtained in a study of blood T cell repertoires in COVID-19. Profiling relied on immunoSEQ multiplex PCR, and the TCRdb table lists in-frame clones only, not all of them. The table records 90,000 to 120,000 clones, under 85% of them present only once. Germline assignment: CDR1 SNHLY and CDR2 FYNNEI. J gave up 1 base and V 2 bases, and 5 bases lay outside the gene matches. The CDR3 is made up of 17 amino acids. This TCR came from a woman in her 70s with acute or convalescent COVID-19. The material sequenced was peripheral blood. This chain links TRBV2 with TRBJ1-4, with 9 bases matching TRBD1. CDR3 amino acids: CASSERGQGLTNEKLFF. CDR3 sequence (DNA): TGTGCCAGCAGTGAAAGGGGACAGGGCTTAACTAATGAAAAACTGTTTTTT.